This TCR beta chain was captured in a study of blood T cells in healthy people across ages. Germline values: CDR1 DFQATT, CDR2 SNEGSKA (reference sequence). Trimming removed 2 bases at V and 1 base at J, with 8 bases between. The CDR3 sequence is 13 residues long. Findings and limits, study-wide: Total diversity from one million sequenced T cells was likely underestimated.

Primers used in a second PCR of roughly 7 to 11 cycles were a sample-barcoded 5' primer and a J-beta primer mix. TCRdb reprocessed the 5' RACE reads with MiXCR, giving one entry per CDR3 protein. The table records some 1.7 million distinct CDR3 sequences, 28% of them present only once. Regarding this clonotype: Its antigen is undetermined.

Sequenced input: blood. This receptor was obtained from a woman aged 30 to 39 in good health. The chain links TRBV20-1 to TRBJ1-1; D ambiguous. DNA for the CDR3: TGCAGTGCTAGAAAACCGAGGAACACTGAAGCTTTCTTT. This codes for CSARKPRNTEAFF.